This passage covers 7 T cell receptor beta chains from one sample sequenced in a study of T cells in Graves' hyperthyroidism and ophthalmopathy (dated by TCRdb to between 2018 and 2020). Library creation used multiplex PCR. Instrument on record: Illumina HiSeq 2000. TCR beta CDR3 regions were amplified from RNA transcripts. The TCR CDR3 was subjected to a first round of RT-PCR using the HTBI primer set and the Qiagen OneStep RT-PCR kit. TCRdb handled the public reads itself, with Q25 trimming in fastp and clone calling in MiXCR, and kept productive beta chains. Rows are combined by CDR3 protein, so each entry shows the most common genes and DNA. Here the sample has 300,000 to 400,000 distinct CDR3 sequences; roughly 18% occur a single time. The top ten constitute 40% to 45% of the sample. Sequencing input: blood. The receptors here all came from a young man with Graves' ophthalmopathy.

The chain recombines TRBV24-1 with TRBJ2-7, with no clear D. Germline loops: CDR1 KGHDR, CDR2 SFDVKD. The V gene lost 1 base and the J gene lost 5 bases, with 8 bases spanning the gap. This CDR3 comprises 13 residues. CDR3 region: CATSDFAGHEQYF. The CDR3 bases are TGTGCCACCAGTGATTTTGCAGGTCACGAGCAGTACTTC.

This clonotype has a count of ten or more. The rearrangement links TRBV3-1 to TRBJ2-5; D gene unclear. Germline lookup yields CDR1 LGHDT and CDR2 YNNKEL (reference sequence). V lost 3 bases to trimming and J lost 5 bases, with 16 bases between them. The CDR3 spans 15 residues. The CDR3 loop reads CASSQDLGVGETQYF. The CDR3 region has the DNA TGTGCCAGCAGCCAGGACCTTGGGGTTGGGGAGACCCAGTACTTC.

Many counts were recorded for this clonotype. The chain is built from TRBV11-1 and TRBJ1-6, with 11 bases fitting TRBD1. V dropped 5 bases and J dropped 9; count of bases not matched to a gene: 6. Germline V CDR1 and CDR2: SGHAT, FQDESV (reference sequence). The CDR3 extends over 15 amino acids. The CDR3 nucleotides are TGTGCCAGCAGCAAAGGACAGGGGGCAATTTCACCCCTCCACTTT. Encoded protein: CASSKGQGAISPLHF. Based on the CDR3 plus reference TRBV11-1 and TRBJ1-6, the full variable domain is EAEVAQSPRYKITEKSQAVAFWCDPISGHATLYWYRQILGQGPELLVQFQDESVVDDSQLPKDRFSAERLKGVDSTLKIQPAELGDSAMYLCASSKGQGAISPLHFGNGTRLTVT.

V is TRBV11-2 and J is TRBJ2-2, with no clear D. Trimming stripped 10 bases from V and 7 bases from J, with 13 bases between. The length of the CDR3 is 12 residues. The germline V gene has CDR1 SGHAT and CDR2 FQNNGV. Here the CDR3 DNA reads TGTGCCACCGGAATAGTGAGCGGGGAGCTGTTTTTT. Protein sequence: CATGIVSGELFF.

This clonotype was detected ten times or more. The V gene is TRBV7-6, the J gene TRBJ2-2, with D possibly TRBD2 on 6 matching bases. This CDR3 contains 14 residues. Trimming removed 4 bases from V and 7 bases from J, with 13 bases in between. The germline gives CDR1 SGHVS, CDR2 FNYEAQ. CDR3 residues: CASSSAGNGGELFF. CDR3 nucleotides: TGTGCCAGCAGCTCAGCGGGTAACGGCGGGGAGCTGTTTTTT.

The rearrangement uses TRBV7-9 and TRBJ2-5, with D maybe TRBD1 (5 bases). CDR1 is SEHNR, CDR2 FQNEAQ, per germline (reference sequence). This CDR3 has 14 residues. The V gene lost 4 bases and the J gene lost 5 bases, with 14 bases spanning the gap. The CDR3 reads CASSSNMDKETQYF. The CDR3 bases are TGTGCCAGCAGCTCGAACATGGACAAGGAGACCCAGTACTTC.

This chain connects TRBV7-8 to TRBJ2-1, with 7 bases identical to TRBD2. This CDR3 region has 15 residues. The germline V gene has CDR1 SGHVS and CDR2 FQNEAQ. With V trimmed by 3 bases and J by 4 bases, 6 bases remained unmatched. The CDR3 DNA follows: TGTGCCAGCAGCTTTTGGACTAGTCATTACAATGAGCAGTTCTTC. It encodes CASSFWTSHYNEQFF.